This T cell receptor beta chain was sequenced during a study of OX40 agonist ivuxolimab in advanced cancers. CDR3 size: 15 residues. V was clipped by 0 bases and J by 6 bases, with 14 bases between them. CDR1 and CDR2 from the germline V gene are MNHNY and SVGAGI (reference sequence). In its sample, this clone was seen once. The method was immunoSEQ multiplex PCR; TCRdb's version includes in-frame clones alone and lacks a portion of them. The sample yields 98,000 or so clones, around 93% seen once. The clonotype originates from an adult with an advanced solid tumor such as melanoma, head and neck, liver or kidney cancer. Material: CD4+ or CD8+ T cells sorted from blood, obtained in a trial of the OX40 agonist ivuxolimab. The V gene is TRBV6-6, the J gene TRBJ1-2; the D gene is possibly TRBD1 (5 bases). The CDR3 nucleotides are TGTGCCAGCAGTTACTCGGGCCGGAGGGACCATGGCTACACCTTC. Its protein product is CASSYSGRRDHGYTF.